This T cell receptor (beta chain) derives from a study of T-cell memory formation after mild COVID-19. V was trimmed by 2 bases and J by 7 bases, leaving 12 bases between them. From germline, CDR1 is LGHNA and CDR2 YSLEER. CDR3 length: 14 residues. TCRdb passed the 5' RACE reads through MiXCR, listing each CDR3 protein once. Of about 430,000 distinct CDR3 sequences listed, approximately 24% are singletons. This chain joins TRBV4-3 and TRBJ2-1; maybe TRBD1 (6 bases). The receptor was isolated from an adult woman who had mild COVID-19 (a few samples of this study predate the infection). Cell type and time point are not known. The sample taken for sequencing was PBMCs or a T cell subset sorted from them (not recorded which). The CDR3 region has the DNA TGCGCCAGCAGCCAATCGACGAGGGGGAATGAGCAGTTCTTC. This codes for CASSQSTRGNEQFF.